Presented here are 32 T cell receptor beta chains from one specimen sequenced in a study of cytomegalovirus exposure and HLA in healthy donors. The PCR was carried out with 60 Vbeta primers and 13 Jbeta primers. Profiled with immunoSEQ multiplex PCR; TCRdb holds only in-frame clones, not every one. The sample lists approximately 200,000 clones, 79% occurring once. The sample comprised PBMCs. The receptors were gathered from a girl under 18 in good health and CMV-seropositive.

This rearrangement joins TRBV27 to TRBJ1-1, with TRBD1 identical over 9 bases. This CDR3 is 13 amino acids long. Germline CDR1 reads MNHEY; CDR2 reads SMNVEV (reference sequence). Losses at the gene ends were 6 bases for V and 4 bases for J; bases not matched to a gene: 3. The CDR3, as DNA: TGTGCCAGCAGGCTGACAGGGGGCACTGAAGCTTTCTTT. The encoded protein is CASRLTGGTEAFF.

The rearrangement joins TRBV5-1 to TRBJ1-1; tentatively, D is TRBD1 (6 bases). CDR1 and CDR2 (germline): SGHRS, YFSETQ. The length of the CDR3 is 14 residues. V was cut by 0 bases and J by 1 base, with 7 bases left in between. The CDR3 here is CASSLAQGNTEAFF. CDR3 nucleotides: TGCGCCAGCAGCTTGGCACAGGGGAACACTGAAGCTTTCTTT.

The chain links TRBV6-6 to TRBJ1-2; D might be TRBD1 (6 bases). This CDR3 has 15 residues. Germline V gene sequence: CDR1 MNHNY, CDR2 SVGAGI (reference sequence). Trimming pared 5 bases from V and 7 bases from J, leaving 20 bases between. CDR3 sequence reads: CASSMRETGTTGYTF. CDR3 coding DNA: TGTGCCAGCAGTATGCGGGAAACAGGGACTACTGGCTACACCTTC.

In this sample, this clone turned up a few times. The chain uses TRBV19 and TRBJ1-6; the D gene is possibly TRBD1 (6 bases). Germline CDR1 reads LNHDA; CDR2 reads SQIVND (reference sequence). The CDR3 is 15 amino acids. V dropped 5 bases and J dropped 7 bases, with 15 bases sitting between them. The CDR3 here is CASSPQGRQNSPLHF. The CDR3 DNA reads TGTGCCAGTAGTCCACAGGGTAGGCAGAATTCACCCCTCCACTTT.

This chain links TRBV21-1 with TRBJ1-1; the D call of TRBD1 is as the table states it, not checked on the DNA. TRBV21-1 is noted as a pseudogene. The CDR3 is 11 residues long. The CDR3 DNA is TGTGCCAGCAGGACAGGCGGTGAAGCTTTCTTT. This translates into CASRTGGEAFF.

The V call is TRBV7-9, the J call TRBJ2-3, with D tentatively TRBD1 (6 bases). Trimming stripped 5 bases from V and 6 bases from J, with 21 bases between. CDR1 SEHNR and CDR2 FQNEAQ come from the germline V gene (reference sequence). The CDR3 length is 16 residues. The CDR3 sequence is CASSERQDTSTDTQYF. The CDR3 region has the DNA TGTGCCAGCAGCGAAAGACAGGACACCAGTACTGATACGCAGTATTTT.

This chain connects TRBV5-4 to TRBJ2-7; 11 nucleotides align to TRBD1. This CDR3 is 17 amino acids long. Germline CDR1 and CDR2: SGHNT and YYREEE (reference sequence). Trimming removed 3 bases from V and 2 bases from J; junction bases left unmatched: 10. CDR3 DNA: TGTGCCAGCAGCTCCTCGATCGGACAGGGGGCAACCTACGAGCAGTACTTC. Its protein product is CASSSSIGQGATYEQYF.

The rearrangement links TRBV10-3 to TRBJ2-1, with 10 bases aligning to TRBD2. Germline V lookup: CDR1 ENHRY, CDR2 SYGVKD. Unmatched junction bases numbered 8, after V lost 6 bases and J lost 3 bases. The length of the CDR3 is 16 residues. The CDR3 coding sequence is TGTGCCATCAGGCCGGCTAGCGGGGGTTACTACAATGAGCAGTTCTTC. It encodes CAIRPASGGYYNEQFF.

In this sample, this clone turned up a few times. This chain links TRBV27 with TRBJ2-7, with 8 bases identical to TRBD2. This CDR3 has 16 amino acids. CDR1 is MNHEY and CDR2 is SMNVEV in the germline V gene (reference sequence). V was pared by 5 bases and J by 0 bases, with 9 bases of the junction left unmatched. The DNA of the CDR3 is TGTGCCAGCAGTACAACCTCTAGCGGGTACTCCTACGAGCAGTACTTC. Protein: CASSTTSSGYSYEQYF.

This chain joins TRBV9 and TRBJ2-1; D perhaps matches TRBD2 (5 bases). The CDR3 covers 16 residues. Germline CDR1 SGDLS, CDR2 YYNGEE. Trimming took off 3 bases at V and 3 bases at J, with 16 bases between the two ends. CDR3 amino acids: CASSGTLATVYNEQFF. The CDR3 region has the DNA TGTGCCAGCAGCGGGACCCTAGCAACCGTCTACAATGAGCAGTTCTTC.

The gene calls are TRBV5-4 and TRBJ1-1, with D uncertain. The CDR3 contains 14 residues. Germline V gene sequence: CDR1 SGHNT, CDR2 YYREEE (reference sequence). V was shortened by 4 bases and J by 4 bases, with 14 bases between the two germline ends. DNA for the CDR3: TGTGCCAGCAGCCGGAGTGGGGAGGGCACTGAAGCTTTCTTT. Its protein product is CASSRSGEGTEAFF.

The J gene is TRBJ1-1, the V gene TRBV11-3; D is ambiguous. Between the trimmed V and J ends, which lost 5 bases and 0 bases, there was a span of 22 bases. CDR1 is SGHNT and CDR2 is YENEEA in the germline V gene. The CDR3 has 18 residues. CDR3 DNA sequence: TGTGCCAGCAGCCCCCACATTCCCGAGCGTCGCATGAACACTGAAGCTTTCTTT. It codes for CASSPHIPERRMNTEAFF.

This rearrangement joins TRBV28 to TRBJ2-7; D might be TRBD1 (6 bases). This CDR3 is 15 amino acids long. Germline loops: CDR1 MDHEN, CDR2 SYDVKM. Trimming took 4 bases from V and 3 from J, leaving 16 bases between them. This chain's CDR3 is CASSSSGEPRYEQYF. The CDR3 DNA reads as TGTGCCAGCAGTTCCTCAGGGGAGCCCCGCTACGAGCAGTACTTC.

CDR3 nucleotides: TGTGCCAGCAGCCCGGACTATACGGGGGTGGGTGAGCAGTTCTTC. Residues: CASSPDYTGVGEQFF. The genes are TRBV5-6 and TRBJ2-1; D possibly corresponds to TRBD2 (6 bases). From germline, CDR1 is SGHDT and CDR2 YYEEEE. This CDR3 comprises 15 residues. Trimming took off 4 bases at V and 9 bases at J, with 20 bases between the two ends.

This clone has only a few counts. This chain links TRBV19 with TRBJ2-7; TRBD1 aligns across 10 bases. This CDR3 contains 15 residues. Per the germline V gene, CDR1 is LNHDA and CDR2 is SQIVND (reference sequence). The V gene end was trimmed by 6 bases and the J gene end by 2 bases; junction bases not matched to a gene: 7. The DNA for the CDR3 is TGTGCCAGTAGGCCCAACGGACAGGGGGCCTACGAGCAGTACTTC. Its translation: CASRPNGQGAYEQYF.

CDR3 in amino acids: CASSPSPQGTEAFF. The CDR3 DNA sequence: TGTGCCAGCTCACCAAGCCCACAGGGAACTGAAGCTTTCTTT. This sequence joins TRBV18 and TRBJ1-1, with D perhaps TRBD1 (6 bases). Trimming shortened V by 2 bases and J by 5 bases, and 12 bases separated the two germline ends. The CDR3 consists of 14 residues. Germline V gene sequence: CDR1 KGHSH, CDR2 LQKENI.

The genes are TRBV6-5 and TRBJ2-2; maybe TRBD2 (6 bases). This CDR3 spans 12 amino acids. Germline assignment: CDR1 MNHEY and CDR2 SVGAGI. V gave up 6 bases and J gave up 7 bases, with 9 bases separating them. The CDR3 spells CASRLAVGELFF. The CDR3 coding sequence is TGTGCCAGCAGACTAGCTGTCGGGGAGCTGTTTTTT.

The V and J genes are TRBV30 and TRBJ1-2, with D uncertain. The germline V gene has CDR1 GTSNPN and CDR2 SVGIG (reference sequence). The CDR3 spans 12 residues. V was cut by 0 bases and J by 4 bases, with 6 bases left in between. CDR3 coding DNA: TGTGCCTGGAGTGTAAGAGTCTATGGCTACACCTTC. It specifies CAWSVRVYGYTF.

CDR3 sequence reads: CASSGPPGQGSGNQPQHF. CDR3 DNA: TGTGCCAGTAGTGGCCCCCCCGGACAGGGTAGCGGCAATCAGCCCCAGCATTTT. V gene TRBV19 combines with J gene TRBJ1-5; 8 bases agree with TRBD1. From germline, CDR1 is LNHDA and CDR2 SQIVND (reference sequence). Trimming cost V 5 bases and J 2 bases; bases outside gene matches: 14. CDR3 length equals 18 residues. The complete variable domain, with remaining parts taken from reference TRBV19 and TRBJ1-5, reads DGGITQSPKYLFRKEGQNVTLSCEQNLNHDAMYWYRQDPGQGLRLIYYSQIVNDFQKGDIAEGYSVSREKKESFPLTVTSAQKNPTAFYLCASSGPPGQGSGNQPQHFGDGTRLSIL.

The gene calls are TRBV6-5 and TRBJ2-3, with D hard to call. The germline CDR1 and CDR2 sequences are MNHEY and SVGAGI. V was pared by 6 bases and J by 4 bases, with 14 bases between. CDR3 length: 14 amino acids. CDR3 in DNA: TGTGCCAGCAGAGGTCTCAGCGAGCCAGATACGCAGTATTTT. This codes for CASRGLSEPDTQYF.

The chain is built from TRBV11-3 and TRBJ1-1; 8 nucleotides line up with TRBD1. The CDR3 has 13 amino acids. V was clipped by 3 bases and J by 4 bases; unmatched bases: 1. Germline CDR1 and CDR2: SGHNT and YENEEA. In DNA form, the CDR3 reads TGTGCCAGCAGCTTTACAGGGGGCACTGAAGCTTTCTTT. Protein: CASSFTGGTEAFF.

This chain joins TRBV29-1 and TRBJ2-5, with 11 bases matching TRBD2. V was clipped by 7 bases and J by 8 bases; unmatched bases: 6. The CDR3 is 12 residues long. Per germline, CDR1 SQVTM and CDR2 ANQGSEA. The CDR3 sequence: CSAGTSGETQYF. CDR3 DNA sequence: TGCAGCGCCGGGACTAGCGGTGAAACCCAGTACTTC.

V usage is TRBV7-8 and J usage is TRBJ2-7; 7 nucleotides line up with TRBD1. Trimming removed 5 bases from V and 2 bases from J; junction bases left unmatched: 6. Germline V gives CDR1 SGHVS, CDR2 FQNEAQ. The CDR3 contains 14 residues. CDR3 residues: CASSPRTGAYEQYF. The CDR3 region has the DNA TGTGCCAGCAGCCCTCGGACAGGCGCCTACGAGCAGTACTTC.

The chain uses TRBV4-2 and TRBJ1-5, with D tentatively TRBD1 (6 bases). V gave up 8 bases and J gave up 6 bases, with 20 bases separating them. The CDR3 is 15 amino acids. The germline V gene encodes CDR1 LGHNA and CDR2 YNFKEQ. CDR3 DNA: TGTGCCAGCGGCCCTGGCGGGGGCGCGGGTCAGCCCCAGCATTTT. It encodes CASGPGGGAGQPQHF.

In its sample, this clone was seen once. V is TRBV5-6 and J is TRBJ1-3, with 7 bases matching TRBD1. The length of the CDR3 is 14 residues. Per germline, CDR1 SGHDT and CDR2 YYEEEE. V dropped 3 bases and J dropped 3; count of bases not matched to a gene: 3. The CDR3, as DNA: TGTGCCAGCAGCTGGGGGACAGTTGGAAACACCATATATTTT. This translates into CASSWGTVGNTIYF.

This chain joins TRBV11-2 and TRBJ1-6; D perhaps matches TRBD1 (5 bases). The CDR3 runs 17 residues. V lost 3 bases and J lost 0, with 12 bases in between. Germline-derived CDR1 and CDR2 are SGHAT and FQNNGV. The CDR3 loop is CASSFRGVSSYNSPLHF. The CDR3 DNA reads TGTGCCAGCAGCTTTCGGGGGGTGAGCTCCTATAATTCACCCCTCCACTTT. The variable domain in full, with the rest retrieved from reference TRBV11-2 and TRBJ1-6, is EAGVAQSPRYKIIEKRQSVAFWCNPISGHATLYWYQQILGQGPKLLIQFQNNGVVDDSQLPKDRFSAERLKGVDSTLKIQPAKLEDSAVYLCASSFRGVSSYNSPLHFGNGTRLTVT.

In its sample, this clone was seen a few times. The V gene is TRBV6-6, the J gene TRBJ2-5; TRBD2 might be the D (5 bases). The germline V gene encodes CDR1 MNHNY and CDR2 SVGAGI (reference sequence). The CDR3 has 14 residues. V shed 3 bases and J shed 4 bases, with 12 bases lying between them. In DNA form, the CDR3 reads TGTGCCAGCAGTTATGGAGAGGGCGTAGAGACCCAGTACTTC. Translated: CASSYGEGVETQYF.

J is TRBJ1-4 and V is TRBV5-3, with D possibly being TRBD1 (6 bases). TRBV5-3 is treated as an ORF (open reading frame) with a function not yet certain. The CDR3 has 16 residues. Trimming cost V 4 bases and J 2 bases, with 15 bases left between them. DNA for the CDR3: TGTGCCAGAAGCAACTACACAGGGCCTACTAATGAAAAACTGTTTTTT. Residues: CARSNYTGPTNEKLFF.

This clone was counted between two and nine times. CDR3 nucleotide sequence: TGTGCCATCAGTGAGTACCGGACTAGCGGGGGTCCCACAGATACGCAGTATTTT. It translates to CAISEYRTSGGPTDTQYF. The rearrangement uses TRBV10-3 and TRBJ2-3; TRBD2 agrees at 13 bases. Per the germline V gene, CDR1 is ENHRY and CDR2 is SYGVKD. V lost 1 base to trimming and J lost 2 bases; unmatched junction nucleotides: 6. The CDR3 extends over 18 amino acids.

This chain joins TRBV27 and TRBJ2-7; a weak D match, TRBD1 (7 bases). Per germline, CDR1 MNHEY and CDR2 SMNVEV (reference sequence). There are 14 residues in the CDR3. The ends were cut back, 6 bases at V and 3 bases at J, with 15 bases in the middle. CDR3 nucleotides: TGTGCCAGCAGCTCTCAGGGGGGCCGCTACGAGCAGTACTTC. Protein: CASSSQGGRYEQYF.

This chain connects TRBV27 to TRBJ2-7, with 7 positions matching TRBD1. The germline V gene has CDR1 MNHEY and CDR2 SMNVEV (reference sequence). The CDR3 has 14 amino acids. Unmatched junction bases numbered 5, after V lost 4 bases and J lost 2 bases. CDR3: CASSWGTATYEQYF. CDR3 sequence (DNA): TGTGCCAGCAGTTGGGGGACAGCCACCTACGAGCAGTACTTC.

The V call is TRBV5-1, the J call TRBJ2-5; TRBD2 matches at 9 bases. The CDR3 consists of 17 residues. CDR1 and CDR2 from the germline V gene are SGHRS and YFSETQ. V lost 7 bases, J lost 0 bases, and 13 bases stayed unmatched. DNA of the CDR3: TGCGCCAGCGGCCCCACCGCTAGCGGGGCGTACCAAGAGACCCAGTACTTC. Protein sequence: CASGPTASGAYQETQYF.